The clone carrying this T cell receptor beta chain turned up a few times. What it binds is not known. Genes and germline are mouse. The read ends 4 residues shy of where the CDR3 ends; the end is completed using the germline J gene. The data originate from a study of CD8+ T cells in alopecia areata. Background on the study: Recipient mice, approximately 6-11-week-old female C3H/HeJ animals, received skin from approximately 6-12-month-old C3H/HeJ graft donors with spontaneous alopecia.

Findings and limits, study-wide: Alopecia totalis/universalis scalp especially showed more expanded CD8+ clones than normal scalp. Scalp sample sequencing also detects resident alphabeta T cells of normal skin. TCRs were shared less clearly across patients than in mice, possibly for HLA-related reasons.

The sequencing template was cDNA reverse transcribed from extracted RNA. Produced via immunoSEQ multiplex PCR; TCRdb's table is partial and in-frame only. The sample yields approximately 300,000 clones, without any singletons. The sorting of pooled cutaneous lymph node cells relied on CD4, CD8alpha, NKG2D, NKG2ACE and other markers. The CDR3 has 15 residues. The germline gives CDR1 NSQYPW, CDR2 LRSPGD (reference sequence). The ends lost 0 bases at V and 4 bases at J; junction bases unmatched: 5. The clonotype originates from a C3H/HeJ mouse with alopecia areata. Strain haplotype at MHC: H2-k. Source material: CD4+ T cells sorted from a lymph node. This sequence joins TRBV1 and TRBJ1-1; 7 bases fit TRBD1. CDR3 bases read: TGCACCTGCAGTGCAGATAACAGGGGTGGCACA. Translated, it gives CTCSADNRGGT. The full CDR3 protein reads CTCSADNRGGTEVFF.